This is a list of T cell receptor beta chains from one sample in a study of T cells in localized non-small cell lung cancer. Some clones are missing from TCRdb's copy, which holds only in-frame ones; the method was immunoSEQ multiplex PCR. Seen here are more than 900 clones, roughly a quarter observed once, and the top ten hold 8.3%. The source material was lung tumor tissue, sampled before any cancer treatment. These receptor sequences come from a male donor aged 60 or older with stage II lung adenocarcinoma. Both conserved end residues are part of each CDR3. D genes are given only for firm matches. Rows give clone size only sometimes, using once, few, many, or a class for an expanded clone.

cdr3_length,v_call,j_call,clone_size,d_call,cdr3_nt,cdr3_aa
15,TRBV9,TRBJ2-7,.,TRBD1,TGTGCCAGCAGTGAAGGACAGGGGGCATTCTACGAGCAGTACTTC,CASSEGQGAFYEQYF
14,TRBV30,TRBJ1-5,.,.,TGTGCCTGGAGGGAGGGGCAGTCAAATCAGCCCCAGCATTTT,CAWREGQSNQPQHF
13,TRBV6-8,TRBJ1-1,.,.,TGTGCCAGCAGTTGGCAGTCGTTCACTGAAGCTTTCTTT,CASSWQSFTEAFF
14,TRBV28,TRBJ2-5,few,.,TGTGCCAGCAGCCGACTCTGGGTATACGAGACCCAGTACTTC,CASSRLWVYETQYF
16,TRBV6-8,TRBJ2-2,few,TRBD2,TGTGCCAGCAGTTACTTGCTAGCGGGGGATCTCGGGGAGCTGTTTTTT,CASSYLLAGDLGELFF
15,TRBV25-1,TRBJ2-3,.,.,TGTGCCAGCGGGAACCGGGGGGCACACACAGATACGCAGTATTTT,CASGNRGAHTDTQYF
14,TRBV11-3,TRBJ1-3,few,TRBD1,TGTGCCAGCAGCCTCGACAGGGCTGGAAACACCATATATTTT,CASSLDRAGNTIYF
16,TRBV7-5,TRBJ2-4,few,.,TGTGCCAGCGGTAGACAGGGCGATCTAGCCAAAAACATTCAGTACTTC,CASGRQGDLAKNIQYF
15,TRBV11-3,TRBJ2-1,.,TRBD1,TGTGCCAGCAGCTGGACAGGGGCTAACTACAATGAGCAGTTCTTC,CASSWTGANYNEQFF
15,TRBV9,TRBJ1-1,few,TRBD1,TGTGCCAGCAGCGGAGGGACAGGGGGGAACACTGAAGCTTTCTTT,CASSGGTGGNTEAFF
15,TRBV5-1,TRBJ1-2,.,.,TGCGCCACCACCCGTGGCCCCTCTGAAAACTATGGCTACACCTTC,CATTRGPSENYGYTF
13,TRBV23-1,TRBJ2-1,.,.,TGCGCCAGCAGTCATTATTTGGTTAATGAGCAGTTCTTC,CASSHYLVNEQFF
14,TRBV6-8,TRBJ2-1,few,.,TGTGCCAGCAGTATTAGCCAGGGGGGGGATGAGCAGTTCTTC,CASSISQGGDEQFF
13,TRBV23-1,TRBJ2-3,.,TRBD2,TGCGCCAGCAGCCGGCAAGCGGGGGATACGCAGTATTTT,CASSRQAGDTQYF
14,TRBV5-1,TRBJ2-7,once,TRBD1,TGCGCCAGCAGGGGGACAGGGAGAACGTACGAGCAGTACTTC,CASRGTGRTYEQYF
14,TRBV4-1,TRBJ2-2,medium-sized,TRBD1,TGCGCCAGCAGCTACGACAGGGGATCCGGGGAGCTGTTTTTT,CASSYDRGSGELFF
15,TRBV6-8,TRBJ2-3,.,TRBD1,TGTGCCAGCAGCTTTGGACAGGGAAGCACAGATACGCAGTATTTT,CASSFGQGSTDTQYF
15,TRBV5-1,TRBJ1-2,.,.,TGCGCCAGCAGCTTCATGGGGGATTGGAACTATGGCTACACCTTC,CASSFMGDWNYGYTF
13,TRBV10-1,TRBJ2-3,.,.,TGCGCCAGCAGTCAAGATCCGGGGGATACGCAGTATTTT,CASSQDPGDTQYF
14,TRBV30,TRBJ1-1,few,TRBD1,TGTGCCTGGAGAGGGACAGGGACGAACACTGAAGCTTTCTTT,CAWRGTGTNTEAFF
18,TRBV10-2,TRBJ1-1,.,.,TGCGCCAGCAGTGACCCGATTAGGATTTTGAAGGTGGGGACTGAAGCTTTCTTT,CASSDPIRILKVGTEAFF
15,TRBV6-1,TRBJ1-1,few,TRBD1,TGTGCCAGCAGTGAAGGAATACCGGGACAGGCTGAAGCTTTCTTT,CASSEGIPGQAEAFF
19,TRBV6-8,TRBJ2-2,.,.,TGTGCCAGCAAGCCCGGGACAGGGACGGGAGGGCCAGGGAACGGGGAGCTGTTTTTT,CASKPGTGTGGPGNGELFF